A single sample is the source of the 24 T cell receptor beta chains below, sequenced in a study of regulatory T cells in long-lasting Graves disease. As for time point: newly diagnosed GD, antithyroid drugs for less than 3 months. Isolated PBMC RNA provided the starting material for the TCR library. TCR beta libraries were built with iRepertoire HTBI primers and Arm-PCR of CDR3 regions. Using its own MiXCR run on the multiplex PCR reads, TCRdb lists one record per CDR3 protein. The sample consists of over 200,000 distinct CDR3 sequences, approximately 16% of them appearing once. This sample comprised peripheral blood mononuclear cells (PBMCs), obtained at new diagnosis, from a patient treated with antithyroid drugs. The receptors here all came from a female donor with Graves disease.

This clonotype was counted many times. The CDR3 is CASSLNGRAREPYNEQFF. The CDR3 nucleotides are TGTGCCAGCAGCTTAAATGGGAGGGCGCGGGAGCCTTACAATGAGCAGTTCTTC. The J gene is TRBJ2-1, the V gene TRBV11-2; 7 nucleotides line up with TRBD2. The length of the CDR3 is 18 residues. Germline V lookup: CDR1 SGHAT, CDR2 FQNNGV. Trimming took 2 bases from V and 4 from J; bases not matched to a gene: 14.

Many counts were recorded for this clonotype. The genes are TRBV9 and TRBJ2-7; tentatively, D is TRBD1 (6 bases). The germline gives CDR1 SGDLS, CDR2 YYNGEE. The CDR3 spans 13 residues. Trimming removed 1 base at V and 8 bases at J, with 13 bases between. CDR3 sequence: CASSVLAQGQQYF. The DNA for the CDR3 is TGTGCCAGCAGCGTATTAGCGCAGGGGCAGCAGTACTTC.

This clonotype has a count of ten or more. The chain joins TRBV6-1 to TRBJ1-5; D uncertain. This CDR3 has 15 residues. V shed 0 bases and J shed 0 bases, with 6 bases lying between them. Germline V gene lookup returns CDR1 MNHNS and CDR2 SASEGT. This CDR3 reads CASSEASASNQPQHF. The CDR3 DNA reads as TGTGCCAGCAGTGAAGCGAGTGCTAGCAATCAGCCCCAGCATTTT.

The chain has TRBV5-1 and TRBJ2-3; the match to TRBD2 covers 7 bases. This CDR3 contains 16 residues. The ends lost 0 bases at V and 0 bases at J; junction bases unmatched: 4. The germline V gene has CDR1 SGHRS and CDR2 YFSETQ. The DNA for the CDR3 is TGCGCCAGCAGCTTGGTGGGCGGGAGCAGCACAGATACGCAGTATTTT. It codes for CASSLVGGSSTDTQYF.

As regards this clonotype: Because the CDR3 is missing its conserved closing phenylalanine or tryptophan, this is likely a read error. The chain has TRBV24-1 and TRBJ2-5; D unclear. Trimming removed 4 bases at V and 7 bases at J, with 15 bases between. Per the germline V gene, CDR1 is KGHDR and CDR2 is SFDVKD. The CDR3 has 14 amino acids. CDR3 coding DNA: TGTGCCACCAGTGAACCAGGCCATTTGGGGACCCAGTACTCC. Its translation: CATSEPGHLGTQYS.

This clonotype was counted many times. The chain employs TRBV28 and TRBJ1-1; a possible D gene is TRBD1 (5 bases). This CDR3 spans 15 amino acids. CDR1 and CDR2 (germline): MDHEN, SYDVKM. Trimming removed 7 bases from V and 2 bases from J, with 17 bases in between. CDR3 protein: CASNSPGSLNTEAFF. For the CDR3, the DNA is TGTGCCAGCAATAGTCCAGGGTCCCTCAACACTGAAGCTTTCTTT.

Ten or more counts support this clonotype. The V and J genes are TRBV11-2 and TRBJ2-2; 9 positions agree with TRBD1. The V gene's germline CDR1 is SGHAT and CDR2 FQNNGV. The junction had 6 bases not matched to a gene; V was cut back by 4 bases and J by 3 bases. CDR3 length: 16 amino acids. CDR3 bases: TGTGCCAGCAGCTCCCGGGACAGGGATTACACCGGGGAGCTGTTTTTT. It specifies CASSSRDRDYTGELFF. Combining the CDR3 with reference TRBV11-2 and TRBJ2-2 gives the whole variable domain EAGVAQSPRYKIIEKRQSVAFWCNPISGHATLYWYQQILGQGPKLLIQFQNNGVVDDSQLPKDRFSAERLKGVDSTLKIQPAKLEDSAVYLCASSSRDRDYTGELFFGEGSRLTVL.

This clonotype has only a few counts. The rearrangement uses TRBV27 and TRBJ2-1, with 7 bases matching TRBD1. Trimming at V came to 5 bases and at J to 5 bases, leaving 18 bases not matched to a gene. Germline CDR1 and CDR2: MNHEY and SMNVEV (reference sequence). The CDR3 is made up of 18 amino acids. The chain's CDR3 is CASSRGLAKPSRHNEQFF. In DNA form, the CDR3 reads TGTGCCAGCAGTAGGGGGCTAGCCAAACCCAGTCGGCACAATGAGCAGTTCTTC.

Many counts were recorded for this clonotype. V is TRBV15 and J is TRBJ2-3; 8 positions match TRBD2. This CDR3 is 15 amino acids long. V lost 6 bases and J lost 4; bases outside the gene matches: 9. Looked up from germline, CDR1 is LNHNV and CDR2 is YYDKDF (reference sequence). In DNA, the CDR3 is TGTGCCACCAGTACAGAGGTAGCGGGGCCAGATACGCAGTATTTT. It yields the protein CATSTEVAGPDTQYF.

This clonotype came up a few times. The chain has TRBV6-1 and TRBJ2-7; 9 nucleotides agree with TRBD1. Germline V gene sequence: CDR1 MNHNS, CDR2 SASEGT. Trimming removed 7 bases from V and 3 bases from J; junction bases left unmatched: 4. The CDR3 extends over 13 amino acids. The CDR3 loop is CASKGQGLYEQYF. As DNA, the CDR3 is TGTGCCAGCAAGGGACAGGGACTCTACGAGCAGTACTTC.

This clonotype was observed many times. This chain uses TRBV28 with TRBJ1-4; D perhaps matches TRBD1 (6 bases). Germline CDR1 MDHEN, CDR2 SYDVKM. The CDR3 length is 17 residues. V lost 3 bases and J 5 bases, leaving 19 bases between the germline ends. This CDR3 is CASSFGWGKGGNEKLFF. Written as DNA, the CDR3 is TGTGCCAGCAGTTTTGGGTGGGGCAAAGGGGGAAATGAAAAACTGTTTTTT.

This clonotype has a count of ten or more. This rearrangement joins TRBV11-2 to TRBJ1-2; the D is unclear. Trimming left V 0 bases short and J 7 bases short, with 9 bases between. Germline CDR1 is SGHAT and CDR2 is FQNNGV. This CDR3 region has 13 residues. The CDR3 reads CASSLDSARGYTF. The DNA for the CDR3 is TGTGCCAGCAGCTTAGACAGTGCCCGTGGCTACACCTTC.

This clonotype was detected many times. The rearrangement joins TRBV28 to TRBJ1-2, with D possibly matching TRBD1 (5 bases). Per germline, CDR1 MDHEN and CDR2 SYDVKM. V dropped 3 bases and J dropped 4 bases, with 6 bases sitting between them. The CDR3 contains 12 residues. The DNA of the CDR3 is TGTGCCAGCAGTTTGGGGGGCTATGGCTACACCTTC. Its translation is CASSLGGYGYTF.

This clonotype occurred a few times. This chain connects TRBV6-2 or TRBV6-3 to TRBJ2-7, with 9 positions matching TRBD1. Per germline, CDR1 MNHEY and CDR2 SVGEGT. V gave up 2 bases and J gave up 0 bases; unmatched junction bases: 5. CDR3 length: 16 amino acids. The CDR3 reads CASSYRTGDSSYEQYF. As DNA, the CDR3 is TGTGCCAGCAGTTACCGGACAGGGGACAGCTCCTACGAGCAGTACTTC.

This chain's CDR3 is CASQGARLMGGQYF. CDR3 coding DNA: TGTGCCAGCCAGGGGGCGCGACTTATGGGGGGGCAGTACTTC. The V and J genes are TRBV2 and TRBJ2-7; 8 bases match TRBD1. The germline CDR1 and CDR2 sequences are SNHLY and FYNNEI. Trimming at V came to 8 bases and at J to 9 bases, leaving 15 bases not matched to a gene. The CDR3 runs to 14 residues.

There are many counts of this clonotype. The chain has TRBV24-1 and TRBJ2-3; no firm D call. The ends were cut back, 1 base at V and 0 bases at J, with 7 bases in the middle. CDR1 and CDR2 from the germline V gene are KGHDR and SFDVKD. The CDR3 runs to 15 residues. CDR3 in amino acids: CATSDFGRSTDTQYF. DNA for the CDR3: TGTGCCACCAGTGATTTCGGACGGAGCACAGATACGCAGTATTTT.

This clonotype was picked up many times. The chain has TRBV18 and TRBJ2-3; 7 bases line up with TRBD2. The J segment lost 4 bases and the V segment lost 6 bases, leaving 10 bases of the junction unmatched. There are 15 residues in the CDR3. Germline CDR1 reads KGHSH; CDR2 reads LQKENI. CDR3: CASSPTRGSADTQYF. In DNA, the CDR3 is TGTGCCAGCTCCCCCACCCGCGGGAGCGCAGATACGCAGTATTTT.

This clonotype was found a few times. The V gene is TRBV7-2, the J gene TRBJ2-3; 7 bases match TRBD2. This CDR3 is built from 14 residues. Germline values: CDR1 SGHTA, CDR2 FQGNSA. Unmatched junction bases numbered 5, after V lost 4 bases and J lost 4 bases. The CDR3 loop reads CASSWLAVADTQYF. CDR3 nucleotide sequence: TGTGCCAGCAGCTGGCTAGCGGTGGCAGATACGCAGTATTTT.

This clonotype has ten or more counts. The chain joins TRBV7-2 to TRBJ2-5; D is uncertain. The V gene's germline CDR1 is SGHTA and CDR2 FQGNSA. The CDR3 covers 17 residues. Between the trimmed V and J ends, which lost 4 bases and 4 bases, there was a span of 22 bases. The CDR3 here is CASSSYPRTELGETQYF. The CDR3 region has the DNA TGTGCCAGCAGCTCCTACCCCCGAACAGAGCTGGGAGAGACCCAGTACTTC. The entire variable domain, with the rest obtained from reference TRBV7-2 and TRBJ2-5, is as follows: GAGVSQSPSNKVTEKGKDVELRCDPISGHTALYWYRQSLGQGLEFLIYFQGNSAPDKSGLPSDRFSAERTGGSVSTLTIQRTQQEDSAVYLCASSSYPRTELGETQYFGPGTRLLVL.

This clonotype was recorded at least ten times. The chain joins TRBV12-3 or TRBV12-4 to TRBJ1-6, with D unclear. The CDR3 spans 13 residues. V was clipped by 3 bases and J by 7 bases, with 7 bases between them. CDR3 bases: TGTGCCAGCAGTTTTTCGGCAAATTCACCCCTCCACTTT. Protein sequence: CASSFSANSPLHF.

This clonotype was seen at least ten times. This chain connects TRBV6-5 to TRBJ2-7; 10 nucleotides match TRBD2. Germline values: CDR1 MNHEY, CDR2 SVGAGI. The length of the CDR3 is 15 residues. V trimming: 0 bases; J trimming: 5 bases; junction bases outside the gene matches: 4. CDR3 in DNA: TGTGCCAGCAGTTACTCGTCTAGCGGGAGTAACGAGCAGTACTTC. Its translation: CASSYSSSGSNEQYF.

This clonotype came up many times. This sequence joins TRBV7-3 and TRBJ2-1; D is unresolved. Trimming shortened V by 1 base and J by 5 bases, and 15 bases separated the two germline ends. CDR1 and CDR2 from the germline V gene are SGHTA and FQGTGA. The CDR3 is 16 amino acids. DNA of the CDR3: TGTGCCAGCAGCTTAATTTTCCGGGTCGCACACAATGAGCAGTTCTTC. This translates into CASSLIFRVAHNEQFF.

In its sample, this clonotype was seen many times. This sequence joins TRBV11-3 and TRBJ2-1; the match to TRBD2 covers 7 bases. The germline CDR1 and CDR2 sequences are SGHNT and YENEEA. J gave up 10 bases and V 6 bases, and 12 bases lay outside the gene matches. The CDR3 length is 14 residues. CDR3: CASSKGLTTEEQFF. As DNA, the CDR3 is TGTGCCAGCAGTAAGGGACTAACCACCGAGGAGCAGTTCTTC.

This clonotype has more than one count but fewer than ten. A single base separates this from a much larger clone, so it may be a read error. The chain uses TRBV7-8 and TRBJ2-7; D uncertain. The CDR3 runs to 12 residues. Germline CDR1 SGHVS, CDR2 FQNEAQ. V gave up 3 bases and J gave up 9 bases, with 12 bases separating them. CDR3 region: CASSLTPHGQYF. DNA of the CDR3: TGTGCCAGCAGCTTGACGCCCCACGGGCAGTACTTC.